This TCR beta chain was documented in a study of T-cell memory formation after mild COVID-19. Via MiXCR, TCRdb re-called the 5' RACE reads, giving one row per CDR3 protein. This sample has hundreds of thousands of distinct CDR3 sequences, with about 20% found just once. The sequenced material came from PBMCs or a T cell subset sorted from them (not recorded which). This clonotype originated in an adult woman who had mild COVID-19 (a few samples of this study predate the infection). Cell type and time point are not known.

This CDR3 is CASSADTMNTEAFF. Here the CDR3 DNA reads TGTGCCAGCTCCGCGGACACCATGAACACTGAAGCTTTCTTT. J is TRBJ1-1 and V is TRBV18; the D gene is possibly TRBD1 (5 bases). V lost 6 bases to trimming and J lost 0 bases, with 11 bases between them. Germline CDR1 and CDR2: KGHSH and LQKENI. This CDR3 has 14 residues.